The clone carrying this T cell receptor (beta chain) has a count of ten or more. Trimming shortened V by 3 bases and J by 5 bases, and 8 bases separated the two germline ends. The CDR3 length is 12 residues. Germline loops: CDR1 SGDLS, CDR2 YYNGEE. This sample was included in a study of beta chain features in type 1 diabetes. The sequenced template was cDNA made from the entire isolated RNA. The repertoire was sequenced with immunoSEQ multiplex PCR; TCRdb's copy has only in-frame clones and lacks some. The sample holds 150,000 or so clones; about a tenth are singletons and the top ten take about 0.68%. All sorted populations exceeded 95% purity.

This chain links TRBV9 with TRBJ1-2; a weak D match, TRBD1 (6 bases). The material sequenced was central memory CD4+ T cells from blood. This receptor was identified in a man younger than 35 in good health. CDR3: CASSADSYGYTF. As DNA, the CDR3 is TGTGCCAGCAGCGCGGACAGTTATGGCTACACCTTC.